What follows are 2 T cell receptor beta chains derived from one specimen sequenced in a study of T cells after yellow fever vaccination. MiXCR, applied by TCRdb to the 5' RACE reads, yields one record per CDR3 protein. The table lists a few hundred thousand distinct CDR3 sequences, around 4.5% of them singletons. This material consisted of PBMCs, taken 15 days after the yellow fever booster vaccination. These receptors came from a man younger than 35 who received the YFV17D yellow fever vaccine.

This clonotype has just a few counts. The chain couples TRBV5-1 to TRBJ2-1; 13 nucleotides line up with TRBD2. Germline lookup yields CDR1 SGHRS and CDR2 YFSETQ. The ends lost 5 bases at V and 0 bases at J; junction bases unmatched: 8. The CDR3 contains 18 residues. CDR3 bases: TGCGCCAGCAGGGGGACTAGCGGGACGCCCAGCTCCTACAATGAGCAGTTCTTC. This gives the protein CASRGTSGTPSSYNEQFF.

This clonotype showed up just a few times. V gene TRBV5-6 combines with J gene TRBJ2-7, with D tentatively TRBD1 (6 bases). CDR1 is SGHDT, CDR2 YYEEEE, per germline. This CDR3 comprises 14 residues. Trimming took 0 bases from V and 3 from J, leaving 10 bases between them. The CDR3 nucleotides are TGTGCCAGCAGCTTGGGACAGGAGTACTACGAGCAGTACGTC. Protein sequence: CASSLGQEYYEQYV.